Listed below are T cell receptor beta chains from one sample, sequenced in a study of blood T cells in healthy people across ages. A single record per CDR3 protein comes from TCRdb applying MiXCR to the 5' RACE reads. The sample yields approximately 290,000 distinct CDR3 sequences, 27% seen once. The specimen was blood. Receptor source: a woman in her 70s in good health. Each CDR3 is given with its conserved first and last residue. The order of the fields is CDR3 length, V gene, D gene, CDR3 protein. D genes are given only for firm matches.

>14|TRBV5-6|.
CASSWKGSNQPQHF
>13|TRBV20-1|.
CSAPSGNSYEQYF
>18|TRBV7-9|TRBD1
CASSPTAGQGGRGVAQYF
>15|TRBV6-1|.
CASSEGVVPRETQYF
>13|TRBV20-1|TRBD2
CSATGTSINEQFF
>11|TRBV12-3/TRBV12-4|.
CASSFAAEAFF
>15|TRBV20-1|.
CSALNRESSYNEQFF
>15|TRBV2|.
CASSSQVARGNTIYF
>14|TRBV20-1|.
CSASGGLGANVLTF
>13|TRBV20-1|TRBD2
CSHAREITDTQYF
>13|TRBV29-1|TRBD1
CSVWTGTNQPQHF
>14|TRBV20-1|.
CSARSGTKPNEQFF
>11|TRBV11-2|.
CASSPKNEQFF
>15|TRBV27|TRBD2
CASSLRETSTDTQYF
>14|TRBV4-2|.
CASSGRGTRDEQFF
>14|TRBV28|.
CASTDLGWVYGFTF
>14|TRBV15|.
CATSSGGGNQPQHF
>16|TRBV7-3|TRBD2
CACSAGLAGGLQTQYF
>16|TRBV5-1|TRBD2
CASSLVLSGGPDTQYF
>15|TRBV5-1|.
CASSLEGTTNEKLFF
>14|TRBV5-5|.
CASSPPRSNYGYTF
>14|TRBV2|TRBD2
CASTFREGSHEQFF
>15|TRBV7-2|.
CASSAQGGLVYGYPF
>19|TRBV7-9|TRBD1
CASSFAGTGSSDVSYEQYF
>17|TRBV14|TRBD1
CASSQTVRTGKFNEQFF
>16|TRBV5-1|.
CASSLETTSFGSPLHF
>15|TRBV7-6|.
CASSRGLPPRETQYF
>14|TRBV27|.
CASSFRARAETQYF
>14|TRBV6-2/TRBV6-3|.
CASVDTSSMDTQYF
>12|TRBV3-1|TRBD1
CASSQRGLGYTF
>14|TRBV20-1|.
CSASGGQGLEKLFF
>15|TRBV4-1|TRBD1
CASSQGARGIQPQHF
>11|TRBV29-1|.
CSVVGLARAFF
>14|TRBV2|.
CASSVRESYNEQFF
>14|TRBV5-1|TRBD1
CASSLGETGREQFF
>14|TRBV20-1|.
CSARDPMENEKLFF
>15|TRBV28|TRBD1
CASLKQGASNQPQHF
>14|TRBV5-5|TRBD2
CASSLGKKGLEQYF
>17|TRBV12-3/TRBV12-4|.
CASSFNLGGCESETQYF
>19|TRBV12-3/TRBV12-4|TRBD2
CASSPGLAGGFGPYNEQFF
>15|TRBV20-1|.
CSAGERRRQGYEQYF
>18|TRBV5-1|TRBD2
CASRAGLAGAGAKNIQYF
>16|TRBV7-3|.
CASSLSGMTRNSPLHF
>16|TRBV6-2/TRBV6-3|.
CASSAGRRYMNTEAFF
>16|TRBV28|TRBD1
CASSYVGTGLTGELFF
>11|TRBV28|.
CVSSLGGPQHF
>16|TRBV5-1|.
CASRRLEQGLNEKLFF
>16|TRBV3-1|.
CASSGGWGAYNGEQFF
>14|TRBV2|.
CASSRNRVNQPQHF
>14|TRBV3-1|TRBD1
CASSQGQGAEKLFF
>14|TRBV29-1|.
CSVRLQTNTGELFF
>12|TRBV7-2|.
CASRGIGGEQFF
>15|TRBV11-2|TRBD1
CAGSLQWTGIETQYF
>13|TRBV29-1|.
CSGTQTGSETQYF
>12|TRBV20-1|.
CSARDFQETQYF
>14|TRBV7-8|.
CASATGDGVGELFF
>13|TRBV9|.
CASSGPDGNTQYF
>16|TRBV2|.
CASSEIFSAWPGEQFF